This T cell receptor beta chain was documented in a study of blood T cells in healthy people across ages. Overall study results and limits: Conclusively comparing naive with antigen-experienced cells was impossible with unsorted PBMCs. Aged donors had fewer naive CD4+ cells and lower diversity than long-lived donors.

The use of a sample-barcoded 5' primer and a J-beta primer mix characterized a second PCR of 7 to 11 cycles. Any given sample supplied a minimum of 3 million CDR3-containing paired-end reads. Each CDR3 protein is one row after TCRdb ran MiXCR on the 5' RACE reads. The sample lists approximately 800,000 distinct CDR3 sequences, roughly 60% seen once, with about 20% in the top ten. From germline, CDR1 is DFQATT and CDR2 SNEGSKA (reference sequence). The germline V and J ends were trimmed by 7 bases and 6 bases, with 13 bases remaining between them. This CDR3 region has 12 residues. As regards this clonotype: The antigen is unknown.

The V gene is TRBV20-1, the J gene TRBJ2-1; D gene ambiguous. Sequenced material: blood. This TCR derives from a man younger than 45 in good health. DNA of the CDR3: TGCAGTGTTAGCCTAACGGGCAATGAGCAGTTCTTC. It is translated as CSVSLTGNEQFF.